This T cell receptor beta chain originates from a study of T cells after yellow fever vaccination. The germline V and J ends were trimmed by 6 bases and 8 bases, with 15 bases remaining between them. The CDR3 is 13 amino acids. Germline V gene sequence: CDR1 SGHAT, CDR2 FQNNGV. MiXCR was run by TCRdb on the 5' RACE reads, yielding one entry per CDR3 protein. The table has a few hundred thousand distinct CDR3 sequences, 7% to 10% seen once; the top ten hold roughly a sixth. This clonotype showed up just a few times. The chain links TRBV11-2 to TRBJ2-3, with D perhaps given as TRBD1 or TRBD2 (5 bases each). The receptor's source is a man aged 18 to 30 who received the YFV17D yellow fever vaccine. The sequencing here drew on PBMCs, taken roughly seven weeks after the first yellow fever vaccination. As DNA, the CDR3 is TGTGCCAGCAGGGACTTCCCTGGGGCTACGCAGTATTTT. This sequence encodes CASRDFPGATQYF.